This T cell receptor (beta chain) was profiled in a study of blood T cell repertoires in COVID-19. Study in general: Acute and convalescent COVID-19 samples came from the United States, Italy and Spain.

The CDR3 sequence is 14 residues long. Germline V CDR1 and CDR2: MDHEN, SYDVKM. The V and J ends lost 6 bases and 6 bases respectively, with 15 bases between them. Assay: immunoSEQ multiplex PCR; the TCRdb copy retains only in-frame clones and omits some. The sample lists 120,000 or so clones, nearly 90% occurring once. This sequence originates from an elderly woman with acute or convalescent COVID-19. The source material was peripheral blood. The chain carries TRBV28 and TRBJ1-5; D is possibly TRBD1 (6 bases). Here the CDR3 DNA reads TGTGCCAGCAGCTCCGGGGCAGGGGCTCAGCCCCAGCATTTT. The encoded protein is CASSSGAGAQPQHF.